This T cell receptor (beta chain) was observed in a study of blood T cell repertoires in COVID-19. Study-level information: Acute and convalescent COVID-19 specimens originated in the United States, Italy and Spain. PBMCs, B-cell-depleted T cells, or T cells provided the cDNA or gDNA that made up the material.

In the authors' workflow: Reference gene primers were amplified, and this amplification served to estimate nucleated cell counts. Produced via immunoSEQ multiplex PCR; TCRdb's table is partial and in-frame only. V, J and clone size derive from that table, while D and trimming were established from the DNA sequence. The repertoire holds some 250,000 clones, about 88% seen once, with over 6% in the top ten. The germline CDR1 and CDR2 sequences are MNHEY and SMNVEV (reference sequence). CDR3 length: 16 residues. V lost 2 bases and J lost 4, with 14 bases in between. The sequenced sample was peripheral blood. The sequence was collected from a woman between 70 and 85 years old with active or convalescent COVID-19. This chain links TRBV27 with TRBJ1-4; a weak D match, TRBD1 (5 bases). DNA for the CDR3: TGTGCCAGCAGTTTAATGCCACGGGGGGGTAATGAAAAACTGTTTTTT. Amino acid sequence: CASSLMPRGGNEKLFF. The whole variable domain, remainder taken from reference TRBV27 and TRBJ1-4, is EAQVTQNPRYLITVTGKKLTVTCSQNMNHEYMSWYRQDPGLGLRQIYYSMNVEVTDKGDVPEGYKVSRKEKRNFPLILESPSPNQTSLYFCASSLMPRGGNEKLFFGSGTQLSVL.